What follows describes a single TCR beta chain. Germline V lookup: CDR1 PRHDT, CDR2 FYEKMQ (reference sequence). Trimming cost V 1 base and J 0 bases, with 8 bases left between them. The length of the CDR3 is 15 residues. These data are taken from a study of cytomegalovirus exposure and HLA in healthy donors. Overall study context: When 398 donors were genotyped, 81% of them were found to fall in the Caucasian-associated ancestry cluster.

It was with 60 Vbeta and 13 Jbeta primers that the PCR ran. Using immunoSEQ multiplex PCR, the repertoire was profiled, and TCRdb retains in-frame clones only, with some absent. The sample includes fewer than 250,000 clones, 82% of them seen just once. The J gene is TRBJ2-3, the V gene TRBV13; no clear D. The receptor comes from a man in his forties in good health and CMV-seropositive. Sample: PBMCs. The DNA for the CDR3 is TGTGCCAGCAGCTTAGCAGGTGCTAGCACAGATACGCAGTATTTT. Encoded protein: CASSLAGASTDTQYF. The variable domain in full, completed from reference TRBV13 and TRBJ2-3, reads AAGVIQSPRHLIKEKRETATLKCYPIPRHDTVYWYQQGPGQDPQFLISFYEKMQSDKGSIPDRFSAQQFSDYHSELNMSSLELGDSALYFCASSLAGASTDTQYFGPGTRLTVL.